This TCR beta chain was captured by sequencing in a study of blood T cell repertoires in COVID-19. The V end was cut by 3 bases, the J end by 3 bases, with 9 bases between. The V gene's germline CDR1 is LNHNV and CDR2 YYDKDF (reference sequence). The CDR3 sequence is 13 residues long. Assay used: immunoSEQ multiplex PCR; TCRdb lists only in-frame clones, some missing. The sample comprises 200,000 or so clones, roughly 84% of which are singletons, and over 10% rests with the top ten. About this clone itself: Other nucleotide sequences from this sample produce the same CDR3.

Sequenced: peripheral blood. This chain links TRBV15 with TRBJ2-7; weak D call: TRBD2 (5 bases). The TCR was taken from a human donor in a cohort sampled during active COVID-19. The CDR3 loop is CATSRGRSYEQYF. In DNA, the CDR3 is TGTGCCACCAGCAGGGGGAGAAGCTACGAGCAGTACTTC. Combining the CDR3 with reference TRBV15 and TRBJ2-7 gives the whole variable domain DAMVIQNPRYQVTQFGKPVTLSCSQTLNHNVMYWYQQKSSQAPKLLFHYYDKDFNNEADTPDNFQSRRPNTSFCFLDIRSPGLGDTAMYLCATSRGRSYEQYFGPGTRLTVT.